The 27 T cell receptor beta chains reported below all come from one sample, sequenced in a study of cytomegalovirus exposure and HLA in healthy donors. Assay: immunoSEQ multiplex PCR; the TCRdb copy retains only in-frame clones and omits some. The table shows approximately 76,000 clones, with around 94% occurring only once. The sequencing input was PBMCs. These receptors all come from a woman younger than 35 in good health and CMV-seropositive.

This chain joins TRBV30 and TRBJ2-7, with D possibly TRBD2 on 6 matching bases. Germline V CDR1 and CDR2: GTSNPN, SVGIG (reference sequence). The CDR3 has 11 residues. V dropped 8 bases and J dropped 4 bases, with 12 bases sitting between them. The CDR3 coding sequence is TGTGCCGGTCGTGGGGGGTACGAGCAGTACTTC. The encoded protein is CAGRGGYEQYF.

The chain has TRBV28 and TRBJ1-1, with D possibly matching TRBD1 (6 bases). CDR1 is MDHEN, CDR2 SYDVKM, per germline. With 5 bases removed from V and 0 bases from J, the gap between germline ends came to 13 bases. The CDR3 is made up of 15 amino acids. The CDR3 spells CASSTLDSLNTEAFF. The DNA for the CDR3 is TGTGCCAGCAGTACATTGGACAGCCTGAACACTGAAGCTTTCTTT.

This clone was recorded only once. The J gene is TRBJ1-2, the V gene TRBV6-1; 8 positions agree with TRBD1. CDR1 is MNHNS and CDR2 is SASEGT in the germline V gene. The length of the CDR3 is 15 residues. J gave up 0 bases and V 7 bases, and 7 bases lay outside the gene matches. DNA of the CDR3: TGTGCCAGCAATCTAAGACAGGGGACTAACTATGGCTACACCTTC. Its translation: CASNLRQGTNYGYTF.

The chain employs TRBV19 and TRBJ2-5; no definite D call. From germline, CDR1 is LNHDA and CDR2 SQIVND (reference sequence). V was shortened by 3 bases and J by 2 bases, with 10 bases between the two germline ends. CDR3 size: 14 residues. The CDR3 bases are TGTGCCAGTAGTATGAAACTGCTGCAAGAGACCCAGTACTTC. This gives the protein CASSMKLLQETQYF.

The CDR3, as DNA: TGCAGCGTTGAAAGGAGCGGCACAGATACGCAGTATTTT. Translating gives CSVERSGTDTQYF. The rearrangement joins TRBV29-1 to TRBJ2-3, with no clear D. Germline V lookup: CDR1 SQVTM, CDR2 ANQGSEA. The V and J ends lost 2 bases and 1 base respectively, with 7 bases between them. The CDR3 runs to 13 residues.

CDR3 loop: CASSLIGAGRETYGYTF. CDR3 coding DNA: TGTGCCAGCAGCTTAATTGGTGCAGGGCGTGAGACTTATGGCTACACCTTC. The chain has TRBV7-2 and TRBJ1-2; a weak D match, TRBD1 (5 bases). The germline V gene encodes CDR1 SGHTA and CDR2 FQGNSA. This CDR3 is built from 17 residues. With 2 bases removed from V and 5 bases from J, the gap between germline ends came to 21 bases. The full variable domain, its missing parts supplied by reference TRBV7-2 and TRBJ1-2, is GAGVSQSPSNKVTEKGKDVELRCDPISGHTALYWYRQSLGQGLEFLIYFQGNSAPDKSGLPSDRFSAERTGGSVSTLTIQRTQQEDSAVYLCASSLIGAGRETYGYTFGSGTRLTVV.

The table lists this clone with a count of one. The chain combines TRBV5-1 with TRBJ2-2; the D gene is possibly TRBD1 (6 bases). Trimming shortened V by 0 bases and J by 4 bases, and 10 bases separated the two germline ends. The CDR3 extends over 15 amino acids. Germline V gives CDR1 SGHRS, CDR2 YFSETQ. The CDR3, as DNA: TGCGCCAGCAGCTTGGTGCAAGGGGGCACCGGGGAGCTGTTTTTT. This encodes CASSLVQGGTGELFF.

The rearrangement links TRBV9 to TRBJ2-1, with TRBD2 identical over 9 bases. Unmatched junction bases numbered 3, after V lost 4 bases and J lost 10 bases. Germline V gives CDR1 SGDLS, CDR2 YYNGEE. The CDR3 extends over 12 amino acids. CDR3 protein: CASSPLAGEQFF. The CDR3 DNA reads TGTGCCAGCAGCCCCCTAGCGGGAGAGCAGTTCTTC.

The rearrangement joins TRBV11-2 to TRBJ1-2; 7 nucleotides line up with TRBD1. CDR1 and CDR2 from the germline V gene are SGHAT and FQNNGV. V lost 5 bases to trimming and J lost 2 bases; unmatched junction nucleotides: 8. The CDR3 totals 15 residues. Here the CDR3 DNA reads TGTGCCAGCAGCCCACTTAAGACAGGGAACTATGGCTACACCTTC. Translated: CASSPLKTGNYGYTF.

The rearrangement links TRBV2 to TRBJ2-7; 8 nucleotides match TRBD1. The J segment lost 2 bases and the V segment lost 8 bases, leaving 14 bases of the junction unmatched. CDR3 size: 16 residues. Germline CDR1 SNHLY, CDR2 FYNNEI. Here the CDR3 DNA reads TGTGCCAGCGCTCCAGAGGTGACAGGGGATACCTACGAGCAGTACTTC. It specifies CASAPEVTGDTYEQYF.

The chain links TRBV7-2 to TRBJ2-5; perhaps TRBD2 as D (5 bases). The CDR3 sequence is 14 residues long. Germline CDR1 and CDR2: SGHTA and FQGNSA. V was clipped by 2 bases and J by 4 bases, with 11 bases between them. The CDR3 is CASSLSPGRETQYF. The CDR3 DNA reads TGTGCCAGCAGCTTAAGCCCGGGAAGAGAGACCCAGTACTTC.

This chain uses TRBV5-1 with TRBJ2-7, with 9 positions matching TRBD2. The ends lost 0 bases at V and 4 bases at J; junction bases unmatched: 5. The CDR3 is 15 residues long. CDR1 SGHRS and CDR2 YFSETQ come from the germline V gene. DNA for the CDR3: TGCGCCAGCAGCTTGGTTCTAGCGGGGAGGTACGAGCAGTACTTC. It encodes CASSLVLAGRYEQYF.

The rearrangement links TRBV19 to TRBJ2-7, with 7 positions matching TRBD1. The trim removed 4 bases at V and 1 base at J, leaving 13 bases unmatched. Germline CDR1 LNHDA, CDR2 SQIVND (reference sequence). The CDR3 consists of 17 residues. The CDR3 loop reads CASSRGPDRPSSYEQYF. In DNA form, the CDR3 reads TGTGCCAGTAGTAGAGGTCCGGACAGGCCAAGTTCCTACGAGCAGTACTTC.

V is TRBV27 and J is TRBJ2-5; maybe TRBD1 (5 bases). CDR3 length equals 16 residues. Germline V gene data show CDR1 as MNHEY and CDR2 as SMNVEV (reference sequence). V was cut by 2 bases and J by 3 bases, with 16 bases left in between. The CDR3 reads CASSLTLQDTEETQYF. CDR3 sequence (DNA): TGTGCCAGCAGTTTAACCCTACAGGACACCGAAGAGACCCAGTACTTC.

The gene calls are TRBV4-1 and TRBJ1-5; D uncertain. The CDR3 sequence is 13 residues long. Germline CDR1 MGHRA, CDR2 YSYEKL. Trimming pared 1 base from V and 5 bases from J, leaving 6 bases between. The CDR3 sequence: CASSQVGDQPQHF. CDR3 bases: TGCGCCAGCAGCCAAGTGGGAGATCAGCCCCAGCATTTT.

The rearrangement joins TRBV27 to TRBJ2-7; no clear D gene. This CDR3 spans 16 amino acids. Trimming removed 5 bases from V and 3 bases from J, with 20 bases in between. Germline assignment: CDR1 MNHEY and CDR2 SMNVEV (reference sequence). The CDR3 DNA reads TGTGCCAGCAGTCACGGGTCCCCTTCTCTTAACTACGAGCAGTACTTC. Protein: CASSHGSPSLNYEQYF.

The chain recombines TRBV28 with TRBJ2-7; D is ambiguous. Germline values: CDR1 MDHEN, CDR2 SYDVKM. The CDR3 runs 13 residues. V lost 4 bases and J lost 4, with 11 bases in between. This chain's CDR3 is CASSWSYSYEQYF. The CDR3 DNA is TGTGCCAGCAGTTGGTCCTATTCTTACGAGCAGTACTTC. The whole variable domain, remainder taken from reference TRBV28 and TRBJ2-7, is DVKVTQSSRYLVKRTGEKVFLECVQDMDHENMFWYRQDPGLGLRLIYFSYDVKMKEKGDIPEGYSVSREKKERFSLILESASTNQTSMYLCASSWSYSYEQYFGPGTRLTVT.

The CDR3 is CASSQRVGTSGGYNEQFF. CDR3 DNA: TGTGCCAGCAGCCAAAGGGTTGGGACTAGCGGGGGGTACAATGAGCAGTTCTTC. The chain has TRBV2 and TRBJ2-1; 15 bases are shared with TRBD2. The CDR3 contains 18 residues. Unmatched junction bases numbered 10, after V lost 6 bases and J lost 4 bases. Germline V lookup: CDR1 SNHLY, CDR2 FYNNEI.

The V call is TRBV27, the J call TRBJ2-5; 8 bases are shared with TRBD2. Germline V gene data show CDR1 as MNHEY and CDR2 as SMNVEV (reference sequence). V shed 5 bases, J shed 1 base, and the junction held 9 bases outside the gene matches. This CDR3 has 16 residues. As DNA, the CDR3 is TGTGCCAGCAGTGCCGGGAGGGCAGGCCTCCAAGAGACCCAGTACTTC. The encoded protein is CASSAGRAGLQETQYF.

This clone showed up just a few times. This chain joins TRBV6-5 and TRBJ1-2, with D possibly TRBD1 on 5 matching bases. Germline V gene sequence: CDR1 MNHEY, CDR2 SVGAGI. V was shortened by 6 bases and J by 7 bases, with 18 bases between the two germline ends. CDR3 length equals 14 residues. CDR3 DNA sequence: TGTGCCAGCAGGTCGGGGACTGCCGTTCCTGGCTACACCTTC. It codes for CASRSGTAVPGYTF.

The J gene is TRBJ2-3, the V gene TRBV4-1; D possibly corresponds to TRBD1 (5 bases). There are 16 residues in the CDR3. V lost 0 bases, J lost 2 bases, and 12 bases lay in between. Germline-derived CDR1 and CDR2 are MGHRA and YSYEKL. For the CDR3, the DNA is TGCGCCAGCAGCCAAGATAAAACAGGCTTCACAGATACGCAGTATTTT. Residues: CASSQDKTGFTDTQYF.

The rearrangement uses TRBV27 and TRBJ2-7; TRBD1 is a possible D gene (6 bases). The ends were cut back, 3 bases at V and 0 bases at J, with 9 bases in the middle. The CDR3 is 14 residues long. From germline, CDR1 is MNHEY and CDR2 SMNVEV (reference sequence). CDR3 loop: CASSLTGASYEQYF. CDR3 coding DNA: TGTGCCAGCAGTTTGACAGGAGCCTCCTACGAGCAGTACTTC.

The chain links TRBV10-3 to TRBJ2-7; D is possibly TRBD1 (5 bases). This CDR3 has 14 amino acids. The germline gives CDR1 ENHRY, CDR2 SYGVKD. Trimming removed 3 bases at V and 4 bases at J, with 13 bases between. The CDR3 bases are TGTGCCATCAGTGATAAGCAGGGTTCGTACGAGCAGTACTTC. Amino acids: CAISDKQGSYEQYF.

The chain has TRBV7-8 and TRBJ2-2; a weak D match, TRBD2 (6 bases). Germline V gene lookup returns CDR1 SGHVS and CDR2 FQNEAQ. Trimming removed 2 bases from V and 7 bases from J, with 17 bases in between. The length of the CDR3 is 16 residues. CDR3 nucleotides: TGTGCCAGCAGCTTAAGGGAGGCAGGGCGCGGCGGGGAGCTGTTTTTT. Protein sequence: CASSLREAGRGGELFF.

The rearrangement joins TRBV19 to TRBJ2-7, with 13 bases fitting TRBD2. Germline assignment: CDR1 LNHDA and CDR2 SQIVND (reference sequence). V lost 3 bases and J lost 3; bases outside the gene matches: 2. The CDR3 has 15 amino acids. CDR3 in amino acids: CASSIGLAGVYEQYF. In DNA form, the CDR3 reads TGTGCCAGTAGTATCGGACTAGCGGGAGTCTACGAGCAGTACTTC.

This sequence joins TRBV3-2 and TRBJ2-1; TRBD2 was called by the table and not checked on the DNA. TRBV3-2 is deemed a pseudogene. The CDR3 runs to 9 residues. This CDR3 is CASSQGRFF. The CDR3 bases are TGTGCCAGCAGCCAAGGTCGGTTCTTC.

The chain combines TRBV15 with TRBJ1-2, with 8 nucleotides matching TRBD1. Trimming removed 1 base from V and 0 bases from J; junction bases left unmatched: 1. The CDR3 runs to 15 residues. Germline V gene sequence: CDR1 LNHNV, CDR2 YYDKDF (reference sequence). CDR3 nucleotides: TGTGCCACCAGCAGAGGGACAGGGCCTAACTATGGCTACACCTTC. Protein: CATSRGTGPNYGYTF.